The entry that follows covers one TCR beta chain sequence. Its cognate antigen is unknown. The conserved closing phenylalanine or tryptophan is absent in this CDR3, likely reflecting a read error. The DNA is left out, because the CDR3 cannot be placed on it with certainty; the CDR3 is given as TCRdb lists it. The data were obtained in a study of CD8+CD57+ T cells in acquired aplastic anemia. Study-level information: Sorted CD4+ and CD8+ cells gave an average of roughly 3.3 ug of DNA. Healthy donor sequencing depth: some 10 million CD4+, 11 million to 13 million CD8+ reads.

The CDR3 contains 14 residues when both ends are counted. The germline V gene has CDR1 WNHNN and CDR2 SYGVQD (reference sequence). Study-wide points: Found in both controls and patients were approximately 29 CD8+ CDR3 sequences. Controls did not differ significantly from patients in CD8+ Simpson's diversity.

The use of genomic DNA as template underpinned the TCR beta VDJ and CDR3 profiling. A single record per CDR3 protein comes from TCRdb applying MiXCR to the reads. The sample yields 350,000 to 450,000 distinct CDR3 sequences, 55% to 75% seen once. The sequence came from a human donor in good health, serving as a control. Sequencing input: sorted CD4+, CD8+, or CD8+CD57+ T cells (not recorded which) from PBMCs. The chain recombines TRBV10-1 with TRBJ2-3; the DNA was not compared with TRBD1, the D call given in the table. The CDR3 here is CAITKGPSTDTQSV.